The 20 T cell receptor beta chains below were found in one sample sequenced in a study of siplizumab effects on memory and regulatory T cells. Using immunoSEQ multiplex PCR, the repertoire was profiled, and TCRdb retains in-frame clones only, with some absent. This sample carries around 100,000 clones, approximately 92% of them seen once, and the ten largest clones take about 0.15%. Source material: CD4+ T cells sorted from blood. These receptors originate from a human donor in good health.

J is TRBJ2-7 and V is TRBV4-1; D remains unclear. This CDR3 region has 15 residues. The germline V and J ends were trimmed by 0 bases and 4 bases, with 13 bases remaining between them. Looked up from germline, CDR1 is MGHRA and CDR2 is YSYEKL. The CDR3 region is CASSQEAATLYEQYF. The CDR3 coding sequence is TGCGCCAGCAGCCAAGAGGCGGCTACCCTATACGAGCAGTACTTC.

The rearrangement uses TRBV19 and TRBJ1-5; no definite D call. The CDR3 loop spans 15 amino acids. V was clipped by 7 bases and J by 0 bases, with 13 bases between them. Per the germline V gene, CDR1 is LNHDA and CDR2 is SQIVND (reference sequence). The CDR3 DNA follows: TGTGCCAGTATAGACATCTTCAATAGCAATCAGCCCCAGCATTTT. Protein sequence: CASIDIFNSNQPQHF. The whole variable domain, remainder taken from reference TRBV19 and TRBJ1-5, is DGGITQSPKYLFRKEGQNVTLSCEQNLNHDAMYWYRQDPGQGLRLIYYSQIVNDFQKGDIAEGYSVSREKKESFPLTVTSAQKNPTAFYLCASIDIFNSNQPQHFGDGTRLSIL.

The rearrangement joins TRBV11-1 to TRBJ2-7, with a possible D match to TRBD2 (5 bases). The CDR3 is 15 amino acids. The germline V and J ends were trimmed by 5 bases and 1 base, with 15 bases remaining between them. Germline V lookup: CDR1 SGHAT, CDR2 FQDESV (reference sequence). The DNA of the CDR3 is TGTGCCAGCAGCAAAACTCCAGGACTGTCCTACGAGCAGTACTTC. Translated: CASSKTPGLSYEQYF. Full variable domain (remainder filled in from reference TRBV11-1 and TRBJ2-7): EAEVAQSPRYKITEKSQAVAFWCDPISGHATLYWYRQILGQGPELLVQFQDESVVDDSQLPKDRFSAERLKGVDSTLKIQPAELGDSAMYLCASSKTPGLSYEQYFGPGTRLTVT.

This rearrangement joins TRBV11-1 to TRBJ2-3; possibly TRBD1 or TRBD2 for D (5 bases each). The CDR3 runs 14 residues. The germline CDR1 and CDR2 sequences are SGHAT and FQDESV (reference sequence). V lost 4 bases, J lost 7 bases, and 15 bases lay in between. CDR3 bases: TGTGCCAGCAGCTGGGACGTCGTGGGAAATACGCAGTATTTT. It is translated as CASSWDVVGNTQYF.

This clone came up once. The chain has TRBV6-1 and TRBJ1-2, with 9 bases aligning to TRBD1. The CDR3 is 14 amino acids. V was clipped by 5 bases and J by 8 bases; unmatched bases: 9. CDR1 and CDR2 (germline): MNHNS, SASEGT. The CDR3: CASSPRRQGEGYTF. CDR3 coding DNA: TGTGCCAGCAGTCCCCGACGACAGGGGGAAGGCTACACCTTC.

The chain recombines TRBV5-1 with TRBJ2-1; no clear D gene. V was shortened by 0 bases and J by 3 bases, with 19 bases between the two germline ends. Germline lookup yields CDR1 SGHRS and CDR2 YFSETQ. The CDR3 length is 18 residues. The CDR3 bases are TGCGCCAGCAGCTTGGGCCTACTCACCACCTGGGACTACAATGAGCAGTTCTTC. Encoded protein: CASSLGLLTTWDYNEQFF. Filled out from reference TRBV5-1 and TRBJ2-1, the complete variable domain reads KAGVTQTPRYLIKTRGQQVTLSCSPISGHRSVSWYQQTPGQGLQFLFEYFSETQRNKGNFPGRFSGRQFSNSRSEMNVSTLELGDSALYLCASSLGLLTTWDYNEQFFGPGTRLTVL.

The chain has TRBV14 and TRBJ1-5; D gene uncertain. The CDR3 spans 13 residues. The germline CDR1 and CDR2 sequences are SGHDN and FVKESK. V dropped 4 bases and J dropped 3 bases, with 7 bases sitting between them. CDR3 amino acids: CASSRMYNQPQHF. The CDR3 nucleotides are TGTGCCAGCAGCCGGATGTACAATCAGCCCCAGCATTTT.

CDR3 DNA: TGTGCCAGCAGCTTGGAAGTCCTGCGCTATGGCTACACCTTC. It specifies CASSLEVLRYGYTF. The chain employs TRBV5-4 and TRBJ1-2, with no clear D. Trimming removed 0 bases from V and 4 bases from J, with 10 bases in between. Germline-derived CDR1 and CDR2 are SGHNT and YYREEE (reference sequence). This CDR3 contains 14 residues.

This chain connects TRBV6-1 to TRBJ2-3; TRBD2 matches at 7 bases. The CDR3 runs to 14 residues. Looked up from germline, CDR1 is MNHNS and CDR2 is SASEGT. The ends lost 6 bases at V and 1 base at J; junction bases unmatched: 4. The CDR3 loop reads CASRLGGGTDTQYF. The CDR3, as DNA: TGTGCCAGCAGGTTGGGAGGGGGCACAGATACGCAGTATTTT.

This chain connects TRBV28 to TRBJ2-7; 8 bases line up with TRBD1. There are 15 residues in the CDR3. Germline lookup yields CDR1 MDHEN and CDR2 SYDVKM. V was pared by 5 bases and J by 7 bases, with 13 bases of the junction left unmatched. CDR3 in amino acids: CASSLTGTGGGEQYF. CDR3 nucleotides: TGTGCCAGCAGTCTTACCGGGACAGGAGGGGGGGAGCAGTACTTC. Variable domain in full (rest from reference TRBV28 and TRBJ2-7): DVKVTQSSRYLVKRTGEKVFLECVQDMDHENMFWYRQDPGLGLRLIYFSYDVKMKEKGDIPEGYSVSREKKERFSLILESASTNQTSMYLCASSLTGTGGGEQYFGPGTRLTVT.

This chain connects TRBV18 to TRBJ2-1; 11 bases map to TRBD2. From germline, CDR1 is KGHSH and CDR2 LQKENI. After removal of 1 base from V and 8 bases from J, the junction contained 7 bases not matched to a gene. The CDR3 contains 16 residues. DNA for the CDR3: TGTGCCAGCTCACCACGACTAGCGGGGACCCGAGATGAGCAGTTCTTC. Protein: CASSPRLAGTRDEQFF.

J is TRBJ2-2 and V is TRBV5-5; no reliable D call. V was clipped by 0 bases and J by 1 base, with 4 bases between them. The CDR3 totals 14 residues. CDR1 is SGHKS, CDR2 YYEKEE, per germline (reference sequence). This chain's CDR3 is CASSLDLNTGELFF. The CDR3 DNA is TGTGCCAGCAGCTTGGACCTGAACACCGGGGAGCTGTTTTTT.

The chain is built from TRBV5-5 and TRBJ1-3; D remains unclear. The CDR3 contains 15 residues. V dropped 3 bases and J dropped 0 bases, with 10 bases sitting between them. Germline V CDR1 and CDR2: SGHKS, YYEKEE (reference sequence). CDR3 amino acids: CASSSGPFSGNTIYF. Written as DNA, the CDR3 is TGTGCCAGCAGCTCCGGACCCTTCTCTGGAAACACCATATATTTT.

The genes are TRBV7-9 and TRBJ2-3, with a weak D call TRBD2 (6 bases). In germline, CDR1 is SEHNR, CDR2 FQNEAQ (reference sequence). V was clipped by 5 bases and J by 4 bases, with 13 bases between them. CDR3 size: 14 residues. In DNA, the CDR3 is TGTGCCAGCAGCCCCTCGGGAGCCTCAGATACGCAGTATTTT. It is translated as CASSPSGASDTQYF.

The chain carries TRBV6-6 and TRBJ1-5; 10 bases line up with TRBD1. After removal of 1 base from V and 7 bases from J, the junction contained 4 bases not matched to a gene. The CDR3 runs to 15 residues. CDR1 is MNHNY, CDR2 SVGAGI, per germline (reference sequence). CDR3: CASSYLGQGRQPQHF. CDR3 coding DNA: TGTGCCAGCAGTTACTTGGGACAGGGGAGGCAGCCCCAGCATTTT.

This sequence joins TRBV6-5 and TRBJ1-2, with 9 bases identical to TRBD1. Germline CDR1 and CDR2: MNHEY and SVGAGI. The CDR3 spans 14 residues. Trimming cost V 6 bases and J 2 bases; bases outside gene matches: 4. The CDR3 spells CASRDGQGNYGYTF. The CDR3 DNA follows: TGTGCCAGCAGAGACGGACAGGGGAACTATGGCTACACCTTC.

In its sample, this clone was seen once. The genes are TRBV2 and TRBJ2-3, with D possibly being TRBD1 (5 bases). V gave up 4 bases and J gave up 0 bases, with 11 bases separating them. From germline, CDR1 is SNHLY and CDR2 FYNNEI. CDR3 size: 15 residues. The CDR3 region has the DNA TGTGCCAGCAGTGGACAGCAAACTAGCACAGATACGCAGTATTTT. Translated: CASSGQQTSTDTQYF.

The J gene is TRBJ2-3, the V gene TRBV19; D is undetermined. Germline V gene sequence: CDR1 LNHDA, CDR2 SQIVND (reference sequence). The CDR3 extends over 15 amino acids. Trimming left V 9 bases short and J 0 bases short, with 16 bases between. DNA for the CDR3: TGTGCCAGCAGCCCCTCGGCCCTAAGCACAGATACGCAGTATTTT. This encodes CASSPSALSTDTQYF.

The gene calls are TRBV7-2 and TRBJ2-5; 11 bases match TRBD2. The J segment lost 0 bases and the V segment lost 2 bases, leaving 8 bases of the junction unmatched. Germline V gives CDR1 SGHTA, CDR2 FQGNSA. The CDR3 contains 18 residues. The CDR3 DNA is TGTGCCAGCAGCTTATGGGCTAGCGGGGGGCTGTACCAAGAGACCCAGTACTTC. This gives the protein CASSLWASGGLYQETQYF.

This chain joins TRBV28 and TRBJ2-4; no definite D call. This CDR3 is built from 15 residues. Trimming shortened V by 8 bases and J by 8 bases, and 22 bases separated the two germline ends. Germline V CDR1 and CDR2: MDHEN, SYDVKM. The DNA for the CDR3 is TGTGCCAGCCTCCCTCGGGCCCGAGGAGAGGACATTCAGTACTTC. Protein sequence: CASLPRARGEDIQYF.